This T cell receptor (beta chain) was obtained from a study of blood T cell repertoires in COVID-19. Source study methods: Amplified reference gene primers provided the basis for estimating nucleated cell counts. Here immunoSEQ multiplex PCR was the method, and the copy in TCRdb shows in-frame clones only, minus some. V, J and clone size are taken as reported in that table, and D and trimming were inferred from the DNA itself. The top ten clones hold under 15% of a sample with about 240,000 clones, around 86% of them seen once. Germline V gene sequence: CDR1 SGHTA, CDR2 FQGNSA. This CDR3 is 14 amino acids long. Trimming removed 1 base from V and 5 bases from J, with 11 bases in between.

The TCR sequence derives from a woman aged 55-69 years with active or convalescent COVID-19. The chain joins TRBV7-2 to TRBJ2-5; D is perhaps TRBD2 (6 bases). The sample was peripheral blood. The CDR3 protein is CASSLGGALETQYF. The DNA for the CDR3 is TGTGCCAGCAGCTTAGGCGGGGCCCTGGAGACCCAGTACTTC.